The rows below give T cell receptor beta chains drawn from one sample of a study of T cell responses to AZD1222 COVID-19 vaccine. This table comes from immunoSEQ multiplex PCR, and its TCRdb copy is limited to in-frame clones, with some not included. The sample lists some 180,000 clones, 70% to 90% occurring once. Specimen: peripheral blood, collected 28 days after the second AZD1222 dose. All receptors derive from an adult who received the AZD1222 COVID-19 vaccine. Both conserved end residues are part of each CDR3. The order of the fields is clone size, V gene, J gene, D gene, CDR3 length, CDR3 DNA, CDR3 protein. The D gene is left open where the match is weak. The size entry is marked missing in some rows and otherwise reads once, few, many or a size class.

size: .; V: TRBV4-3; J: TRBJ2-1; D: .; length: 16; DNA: TGCGCCAGCAGCCAAGTTAGTACGAGCTCCTACAATGAGCAGTTCTTC; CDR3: CASSQVSTSSYNEQFF
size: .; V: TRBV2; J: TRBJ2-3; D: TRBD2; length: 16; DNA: TGTGCCAGCAGGAATTTAGCGGGGGGCCTCACAGATACGCAGTATTTT; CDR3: CASRNLAGGLTDTQYF
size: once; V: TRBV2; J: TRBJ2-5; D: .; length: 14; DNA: TGTGCCAGCAGTGAATCGCGGGGGCCTGAGACCCAGTACTTC; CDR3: CASSESRGPETQYF
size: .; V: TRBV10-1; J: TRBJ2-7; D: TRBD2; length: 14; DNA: TGCGCCAGCTGTGACGGCGGGGGGGCCGCCGAGCAGTACTTC; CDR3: CASCDGGGAAEQYF
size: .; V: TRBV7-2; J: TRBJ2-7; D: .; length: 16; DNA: TGTGCCAGCAGCTTATCCCCTGTACTCTACTCCTACGAGCAGTACTTC; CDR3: CASSLSPVLYSYEQYF
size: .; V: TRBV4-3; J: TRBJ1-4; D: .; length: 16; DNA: TGCGCCAGCAGCCGAGGGACTCTCGTAACCAATGAAAAACTGTTTTTT; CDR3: CASSRGTLVTNEKLFF
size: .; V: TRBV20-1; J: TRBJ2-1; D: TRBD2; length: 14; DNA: TGCAGTGCTAGTGGGGTAGCGGGTCACAATGAGCAGTTCTTC; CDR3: CSASGVAGHNEQFF
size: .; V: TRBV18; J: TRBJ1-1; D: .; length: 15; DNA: TGTGCCAGCTCTCCCACAGAGGCGAAGAACACTGAAGCTTTCTTT; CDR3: CASSPTEAKNTEAFF
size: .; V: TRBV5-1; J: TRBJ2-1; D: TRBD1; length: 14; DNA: TGCGCCAGCAGCCCGGGACAGGGGGCTAATGAGCAGTTCTTC; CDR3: CASSPGQGANEQFF
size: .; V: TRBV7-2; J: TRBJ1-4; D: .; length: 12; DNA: TGTGCCAGCAGCACCCTTTGGGGGTCACTGTTTTTT; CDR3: CASSTLWGSLFF
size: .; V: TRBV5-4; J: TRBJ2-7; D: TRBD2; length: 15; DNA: TGTGCCAGCAGCCTGGGGACTAGCGGCACCTACGAGCAGTACTTC; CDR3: CASSLGTSGTYEQYF
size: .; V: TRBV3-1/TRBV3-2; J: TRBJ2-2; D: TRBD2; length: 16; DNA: TGTGCCAGCAGCCAAGAGTTGATAGGGAGGGACGGGGAGCTGTTTTTT; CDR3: CASSQELIGRDGELFF
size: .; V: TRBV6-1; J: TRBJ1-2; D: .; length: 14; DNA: TGTGCCAGCAGTGAAACGGGGGGCGCCTATGGCTACACCTTC; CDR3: CASSETGGAYGYTF
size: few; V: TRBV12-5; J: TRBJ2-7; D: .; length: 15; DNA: TGTGCTAGTGGTTTGACCACTGGACAGCTCTACGAGCAGTACTTC; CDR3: CASGLTTGQLYEQYF
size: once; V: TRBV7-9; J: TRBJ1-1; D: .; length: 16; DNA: TGTGCCAGCAGTATGGCCGGGTCTGGGCTTGGGACTGAAGCTTTCTTT; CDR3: CASSMAGSGLGTEAFF
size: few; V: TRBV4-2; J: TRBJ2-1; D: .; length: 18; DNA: TGTGCCAGCAGCCAGTCGAGCCGGCTGGCGAGCTCCTACAATGAGCAGTTCTTC; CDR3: CASSQSSRLASSYNEQFF
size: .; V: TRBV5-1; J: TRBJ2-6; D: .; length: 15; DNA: TGCGCCAGCAGCTTACAGGGCTCTGGGGCCAACGTCCTGACTTTC; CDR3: CASSLQGSGANVLTF
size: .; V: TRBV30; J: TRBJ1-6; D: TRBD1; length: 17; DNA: TGTGCCTGGAGACCAAATACGGGACAGGCGTATAATTCACCCCTCCACTTT; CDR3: CAWRPNTGQAYNSPLHF
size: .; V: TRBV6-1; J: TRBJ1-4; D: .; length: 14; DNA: TGTGCCAGCAGTGAGTTCGCAGGGAATGAAAAACTGTTTTTT; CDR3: CASSEFAGNEKLFF
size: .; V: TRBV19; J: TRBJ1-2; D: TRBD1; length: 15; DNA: TGTGCCAGTAGTATAATAGGAGGACAGGGTGTAGGCTACACCTTC; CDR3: CASSIIGGQGVGYTF
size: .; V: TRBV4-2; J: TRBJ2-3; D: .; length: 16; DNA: TGTGCCAGCAGCCAAGACTTTTCGGCTATGACAGATACGCAGTATTTT; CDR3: CASSQDFSAMTDTQYF
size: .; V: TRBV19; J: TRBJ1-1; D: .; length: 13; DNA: TGTGCCAGTAGAGTGGGTCTGAACACTGAAGCTTTCTTT; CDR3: CASRVGLNTEAFF
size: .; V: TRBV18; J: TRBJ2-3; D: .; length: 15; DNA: TGTGCCAGCTCACATGTGACCCTTGGGACAGATACGCAGTATTTT; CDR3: CASSHVTLGTDTQYF
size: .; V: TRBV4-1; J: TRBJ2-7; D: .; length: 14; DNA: TGCGCCAGCAGCCAAGAAGGGTCGGGTTACGAGCAGTACTTC; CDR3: CASSQEGSGYEQYF
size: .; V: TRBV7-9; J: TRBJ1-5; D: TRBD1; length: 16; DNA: TGTGCCAGCAGCCGGACAGGCGACCTGGGCAATCAGCCCCAGCATTTT; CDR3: CASSRTGDLGNQPQHF
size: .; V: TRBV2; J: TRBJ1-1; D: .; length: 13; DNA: TGTGCCAGCTCGTTTAAACCGAACACTGAAGCTTTCTTT; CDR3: CASSFKPNTEAFF